The source of this TCR beta chain is a study of post-analysis software for immune sequencing data (dated by TCRdb to 2013 to 2016). Regarding the complete study: Recorded disease courses included relapsing-remitting, secondary progressive and progressive-relapsing multiple sclerosis, with some patients lacking subtype annotation. The multiple sclerosis patient repertoires were compared with around ten previously published healthy control repertoires from donors aged roughly 6 to 25 years. A subset of samples was prepared in parallel using single-end sample barcoding, then pooled and co-amplified after Illumina adapter ligation.

The library came from PCR. Sequencer: Illumina HiSeq 2500. Unique molecular identifiers were incorporated into TCR beta cDNA libraries to reduce PCR and sequencing biases. Per 1 to 10 million input T cells, around 500,000 cDNA molecules were obtained, such that each molecule approximated one T cell. Patient libraries were prepared and sequenced with the same protocol used for the earlier healthy control dataset. Samples belonging to the same batch were prepared together, multiplexed and sequenced on a shared HiSeq lane. On the authors' methods: MIGEC handled the raw barcoded reads, throwing out single-read molecular identifier groups before consensus assembly and CDR3 extraction. VDJtools was used for post-analysis of the clonotype tables, with diversity normalized by down-sampling every dataset to the smallest sample size. In repertoire overlap clustering, CDR3 amino acid sequences, but not nucleotide sequences, were matched to correct batch-related cross-sample contamination. TCRdb reran the public reads through fastp at Q25 and MiXCR, keeping productive beta chains. Each CDR3 protein appears once, grouped with its most common genes and DNA. The V and J calls shown here were made by TCRdb, not taken from the authors' results. Across this sample there are 600,000 to 750,000 distinct CDR3 sequences, with 59% seen only once. The leading ten clones occupy over 9% of the sample.

With respect to this clonotype: Its antigen is currently not known. No clone much larger than this one lies a single base away; base qualities are absent.

To demonstrate the VDJtools post-analysis software, the study profiled TCR beta repertoires from the peripheral blood of approximately twelve young patients with multiple sclerosis. The multiple sclerosis patients were children and adolescents ranging in age from 6 to 15 years. General study outcomes and caveats: Direct clustering with F measure showed strong co-clustering of samples prepared in the same batch, prompting a batch-effect correction. The multiple sclerosis patient group was slightly younger than the control group. Multiple sclerosis patients had significantly lower normalized Chao1 diversity than controls, a result that suggests substantial peripheral T-cell clonal expansion. Significantly higher frequencies in patients than in controls were found for roughly 5 TRBV segments, including TRBV5-6, TRBV5-1 and TRBV20-1.

The CDR3 sequence holds 13 residues, the cysteine and phenylalanine included. Only the CDR3 part of the read is kept: 39 bases, read in frame from the first base. Looking up the germline V gene yields CDR1 SGDLS and CDR2 YYNGEE. Trimming takes 4 bases from V and 5 bases from J, and the germline ends sit 13 bases apart. The chain links TRBV9 with TRBJ2-7; the D gene assignment is perhaps TRBD1 or TRBD2, with each matching 5 bases. This clonotype was sampled from a girl aged 2 to 9 with multiple sclerosis. Sequenced sample: blood. The CDR3 here reads CASSRARDHEQYF. DNA sequence: TGTGCCAGCAGCAGGGCCAGGGACCACGAGCAGTACTTC.